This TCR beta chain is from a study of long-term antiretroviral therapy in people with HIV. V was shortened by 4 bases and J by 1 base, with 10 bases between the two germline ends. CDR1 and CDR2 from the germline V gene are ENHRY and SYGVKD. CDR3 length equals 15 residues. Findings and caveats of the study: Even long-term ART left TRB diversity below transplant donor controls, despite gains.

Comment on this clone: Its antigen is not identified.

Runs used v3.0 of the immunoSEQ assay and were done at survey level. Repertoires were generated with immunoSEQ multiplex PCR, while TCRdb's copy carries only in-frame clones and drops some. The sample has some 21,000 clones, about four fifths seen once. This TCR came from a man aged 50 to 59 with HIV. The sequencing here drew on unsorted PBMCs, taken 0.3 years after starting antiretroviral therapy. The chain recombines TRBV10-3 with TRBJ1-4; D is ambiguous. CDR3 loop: CAISAGGLTNEKLFF. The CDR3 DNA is TGTGCCATCAGTGCTGGAGGTTTAACTAATGAAAAACTGTTTTTT.